Shown below are 8 T cell receptor beta chains from a single sample sequenced in a study of blood T cells in healthy people across ages. Then a second PCR, running about 6 to 12 cycles, was carried out with a sample-barcoded 5' primer and a J-beta primer mix. TCRdb independently ran MiXCR on the 5' RACE reads; one entry per CDR3 protein. The sample records over 1,200,000 distinct CDR3 sequences, roughly 64% being singletons. Sequencing was done on a sample of blood. The origin of the receptors is a man between 18 and 29 years old in good health.

The V gene is TRBV10-3, the J gene TRBJ2-7, with D perhaps TRBD1 (5 bases). Trimming pared 10 bases from V and 6 bases from J, leaving 16 bases between. CDR1 and CDR2 (germline): ENHRY, SYGVKD. The CDR3 has 12 amino acids. The CDR3, as DNA: TGTGCCACGACAGACATCGGGTCCGAGCAGTACTTC. It specifies CATTDIGSEQYF.

V usage is TRBV3-1 and J usage is TRBJ2-1, with D perhaps being TRBD1 or TRBD2 (7 bases each). The V end lost 4 bases, the J end lost 9 bases, and 13 bases lay between the germline ends. Germline values: CDR1 LGHDT, CDR2 YNNKEL (reference sequence). This CDR3 contains 13 residues. The CDR3 loop reads CASSRRGEGEQFF. Here the CDR3 DNA reads TGTGCCAGCAGCCGCAGGGGGGAGGGTGAGCAGTTCTTC.

This clonotype was found a few times. V gene TRBV10-3 combines with J gene TRBJ1-2, with 8 bases aligning to TRBD1. This CDR3 contains 16 residues. The germline V gene encodes CDR1 ENHRY and CDR2 SYGVKD. J lost 2 bases, V lost 6 bases, and 11 bases had no gene match. CDR3 amino acids: CAIRLSTGGTNYGYTF. The CDR3 nucleotides read TGTGCCATCAGACTTTCCACAGGGGGTACGAACTATGGCTACACCTTC.

V gene TRBV15 combines with J gene TRBJ2-1; D possibly matches TRBD1 or TRBD2 (5 bases each). The CDR3 covers 16 residues. Germline CDR1 is LNHNV and CDR2 is YYDKDF (reference sequence). V lost 10 bases, J lost 0 bases, and 19 bases lay in between. CDR3 DNA: TGTGCCATACGAAGGGACGGATTAAGCTCCTACAATGAGCAGTTCTTC. It codes for CAIRRDGLSSYNEQFF.

The chain links TRBV7-9 to TRBJ2-1; D is possibly TRBD2 (6 bases). CDR1 is SEHNR, CDR2 FQNEAQ, per germline (reference sequence). Trimming took 4 bases from V and 0 from J, leaving 13 bases between them. The CDR3 length is 16 residues. The CDR3 sequence: CASSSWGEVSYNEQFF. The DNA of the CDR3 is TGTGCCAGCAGCTCATGGGGGGAAGTCTCCTACAATGAGCAGTTCTTC.

DNA of the CDR3: TGTGCCAGCCCGACAGGGGGTGGAGATAGGAATCAGCCCCAGCATTTT. This encodes CASPTGGGDRNQPQHF. The chain recombines TRBV6-1 with TRBJ1-5; TRBD1 agrees at 9 bases. From germline, CDR1 is MNHNS and CDR2 SASEGT. This CDR3 contains 16 residues. Trimming at V came to 8 bases and at J to 4 bases, leaving 12 bases not matched to a gene.

This chain links TRBV3-1 with TRBJ2-4; D gene unclear. Per germline, CDR1 LGHDT and CDR2 YNNKEL (reference sequence). The CDR3 contains 14 residues. Trimming shortened V by 1 base and J by 13 bases, and 17 bases separated the two germline ends. This chain's CDR3 is CASSQANGEVEQYF. Here the CDR3 DNA reads TGTGCCAGCAGCCAAGCTAACGGAGAGGTGGAGCAGTACTTC.

In this sample, this clonotype turned up once. This rearrangement joins TRBV3-1 to TRBJ1-5; D is undetermined. The CDR3 is 16 residues long. The V end was cut by 4 bases, the J end by 1 base, with 14 bases between. Looked up from germline, CDR1 is LGHDT and CDR2 is YNNKEL (reference sequence). Here the CDR3 DNA reads TGTGCCAGCAGCCTATCGACGGGAGGGAGCAATCAGCCCCAGCATTTT. Protein: CASSLSTGGSNQPQHF.